Below are 15 T cell receptor beta chains sequenced from a single sample in a study of blood T cell repertoires in COVID-19. The repertoire was sequenced with immunoSEQ multiplex PCR; TCRdb's copy has only in-frame clones and lacks some. The sample gives a few hundred thousand clones, around 89% of which show up once; about 9.3% is in the top ten. Sequenced input: PBMCs or T cells enriched from blood (not recorded which). These receptors all stem from a middle-aged man who had recovered from COVID-19.

The rearrangement uses TRBV5-4 and TRBJ1-3; TRBD1 matches 8 bases. The germline V gene encodes CDR1 SGHNT and CDR2 YYREEE (reference sequence). Germline trimming cut 2 bases from V and 3 bases from J; bases unmatched to any gene: 7. The CDR3 is 16 residues long. The CDR3 DNA is TGTGCCAGCAGCTTAGGACAGGGAGGCTTTGGAAACACCATATATTTT. Protein: CASSLGQGGFGNTIYF.

J is TRBJ1-1 and V is TRBV28; maybe TRBD1 (6 bases). Germline CDR1 MDHEN, CDR2 SYDVKM. The V end was cut by 6 bases, the J end by 5 bases, with 16 bases between. The CDR3 runs to 14 residues. The CDR3 loop is CASSPTGGATEAFF. As DNA, the CDR3 is TGTGCCAGCAGCCCGACGGGGGGGGCTACTGAAGCTTTCTTT.

The chain is built from TRBV7-2 and TRBJ2-3, with D possibly matching TRBD1 (6 bases). The ends were cut back, 2 bases at V and 4 bases at J, with 13 bases in the middle. This CDR3 region has 15 residues. Germline V gene sequence: CDR1 SGHTA, CDR2 FQGNSA. As DNA, the CDR3 is TGTGCCAGCAGCTTAATCAGGGGTGTTTCAGATACGCAGTATTTT. The encoded protein is CASSLIRGVSDTQYF.

J is TRBJ2-7 and V is TRBV11-2, with TRBD2 identical over 7 bases. Germline assignment: CDR1 SGHAT and CDR2 FQNNGV. The CDR3 is 15 amino acids. The junction had 3 bases not matched to a gene; V was cut back by 1 base and J by 0 bases. The CDR3 loop reads CASSLAAGDSYEQYF. Here the CDR3 DNA reads TGTGCCAGCAGCTTAGCGGCGGGAGACTCCTACGAGCAGTACTTC.

The chain employs TRBV14 and TRBJ2-7; D is undetermined. This CDR3 is built from 13 residues. Germline CDR1 is SGHDN and CDR2 is FVKESK. V gave up 6 bases and J gave up 3 bases, with 12 bases separating them. CDR3 protein: CASRLSVGYEQYF. In DNA form, the CDR3 reads TGTGCCAGCAGACTGAGCGTAGGCTACGAGCAGTACTTC.

J is TRBJ1-6 and V is TRBV2, with TRBD1 matching 7 bases. From germline, CDR1 is SNHLY and CDR2 FYNNEI. Trimming cost V 7 bases and J 9 bases; bases outside gene matches: 3. This CDR3 spans 12 amino acids. CDR3 region: CASKTGVSPLHF. The CDR3 DNA reads TGTGCCAGCAAAACAGGGGTTTCACCCCTCCACTTT.

The chain recombines TRBV19 with TRBJ1-5; 8 nucleotides line up with TRBD1. Looked up from germline, CDR1 is LNHDA and CDR2 is SQIVND (reference sequence). V lost 5 bases to trimming and J lost 3 bases; unmatched junction nucleotides: 6. The CDR3 sequence is 15 residues long. The CDR3 region has the DNA TGTGCCAGTAGTTCCGGACAGGGAATCAATCAGCCCCAGCATTTT. Encoded protein: CASSSGQGINQPQHF. Together with reference TRBV19 and TRBJ1-5, the CDR3 gives the full variable domain: DGGITQSPKYLFRKEGQNVTLSCEQNLNHDAMYWYRQDPGQGLRLIYYSQIVNDFQKGDIAEGYSVSREKKESFPLTVTSAQKNPTAFYLCASSSGQGINQPQHFGDGTRLSIL.

This chain connects TRBV12-5 to TRBJ2-1, with TRBD1 matching over 10 bases. CDR1 LGHNT and CDR2 FRNRAP come from the germline V gene. V shed 1 base, J shed 5 bases, and the junction held 23 bases outside the gene matches. This CDR3 contains 22 residues. The chain's CDR3 is CASGLGEPGQGHEPAPHNEQFF. The CDR3 region has the DNA TGTGCTAGTGGTTTGGGCGAACCGGGACAGGGGCACGAACCAGCTCCCCACAATGAGCAGTTCTTC. Using reference TRBV12-5 and TRBJ2-1 for the parts outside the CDR3, the full variable domain is DARVTQTPRHKVTEMGQEVTMRCQPILGHNTVFWYRQTMMQGLELLAYFRNRAPLDDSGMPKDRFSAEMPDATLATLKIQPSEPRDSAVYFCASGLGEPGQGHEPAPHNEQFFGPGTRLTVL.

V gene TRBV4-2 combines with J gene TRBJ2-5, with a tentative D call TRBD2 (7 bases). This CDR3 is 16 amino acids long. V lost 1 base and J 5 bases, leaving 17 bases between the germline ends. CDR1 is LGHNA and CDR2 is YNFKEQ in the germline V gene. Here the CDR3 reads CASSQVGGGAGETQYF. CDR3 nucleotide sequence: TGTGCCAGCAGCCAAGTGGGCGGGGGCGCAGGGGAGACCCAGTACTTC.

The gene calls are TRBV11-3 and TRBJ2-2; TRBD1 might be the D (5 bases). Trimming shortened V by 6 bases and J by 7 bases, and 18 bases separated the two germline ends. Germline CDR1 is SGHNT and CDR2 is YENEEA. CDR3 length: 15 amino acids. In nucleotides, the CDR3 is TGTGCCAGCAGTTCTGGTCGCAGGGTTGGCGGGGAGCTGTTTTTT. Protein sequence: CASSSGRRVGGELFF.

V and J are TRBV12-3 or TRBV12-4 and TRBJ2-1; D remains ambiguous. This CDR3 spans 12 amino acids. V was shortened by 4 bases and J by 12 bases, with 13 bases between the two germline ends. The CDR3 sequence is CASSYGLSGQFF. The CDR3 DNA is TGTGCCAGCAGTTACGGTCTCTCGGGGCAGTTCTTC.

V gene TRBV19 combines with J gene TRBJ2-2; maybe TRBD1 (6 bases). This CDR3 contains 19 residues. V lost 3 bases and J lost 3, with 23 bases in between. Germline assignment: CDR1 LNHDA and CDR2 SQIVND (reference sequence). CDR3 protein: CASSIGAAFGRGDTGELFF. Here the CDR3 DNA reads TGTGCCAGTAGTATCGGGGCGGCGTTCGGCAGGGGCGACACCGGGGAGCTGTTTTTT.

This clone was observed a handful of times. The chain is built from TRBV6-1 and TRBJ1-5, with D perhaps TRBD1 (6 bases). Trimming pared 1 base from V and 5 bases from J, leaving 6 bases between. CDR3 length: 13 amino acids. In germline, CDR1 is MNHNS, CDR2 SASEGT. The CDR3 protein is CASSEGGHQPQHF. In DNA, the CDR3 is TGTGCCAGCAGTGAAGGGGGGCATCAGCCCCAGCATTTT.

The chain has TRBV18 and TRBJ1-1, with 9 positions matching TRBD1. The CDR3 loop spans 14 amino acids. Germline trimming cut 2 bases from V and 14 bases from J; bases unmatched to any gene: 12. Germline assignment: CDR1 KGHSH and CDR2 LQKENI. The CDR3 region is CASSPDRGQGHGFF. The DNA for the CDR3 is TGTGCCAGCTCACCAGATCGGGGACAGGGACACGGGTTCTTT.

The rearrangement links TRBV19 to TRBJ1-5; D possibly corresponds to TRBD1 (5 bases). In germline, CDR1 is LNHDA, CDR2 SQIVND (reference sequence). The CDR3 contains 15 residues. V gave up 6 bases and J gave up 2 bases, with 14 bases separating them. The CDR3 loop is CASRAPGGGNQPQHF. CDR3 bases: TGTGCCAGTAGGGCCCCCGGGGGTGGCAATCAGCCCCAGCATTTT.